A selection of T cell receptor beta chains follows, all from one sample in a study of cytomegalovirus exposure and HLA in healthy donors. Clones were sequenced by immunoSEQ multiplex PCR, and TCRdb holds only the in-frame ones, with some missing. In the table there are over 200,000 clones, 70% to 80% of which are singletons. The specimen was PBMCs. These receptors originate from a woman in her twenties or thirties in good health and CMV-seronegative. CDR3s leave out the opening cysteine and the closing phenylalanine or tryptophan.

V gene: TRBV6-6
J gene: TRBJ1-2
CDR3 protein: ASSWTEDGYT

V gene: TRBV21-1
J gene: TRBJ2-7
CDR3 protein: ASSPSRAYEQY

V gene: TRBV11-3
J gene: TRBJ2-3
CDR3 protein: ASSPTGTQY

V gene: TRBV30
J gene: TRBJ1-2
CDR3 protein: AWQPPGQGGGYT

V gene: TRBV11-3
J gene: TRBJ2-5
CDR3 protein: ATGDQETQY

V gene: TRBV6-1
J gene: TRBJ2-1
CDR3 protein: ASSTRDRAYNEQF

V gene: TRBV5-4
J gene: TRBJ2-5
CDR3 protein: ASSLDRQETQY

V gene: TRBV7-8
J gene: TRBJ2-7
CDR3 protein: ASSLSVAGREQY

V gene: TRBV18
J gene: TRBJ1-2
CDR3 protein: ASSPRGPSLYGYT

V gene: TRBV5-4
J gene: TRBJ2-3
CDR3 protein: ASSLDIWIAGITDTQY

V gene: TRBV30
J gene: TRBJ1-2
CDR3 protein: AWSVTNYGYT

V gene: TRBV6-6
J gene: TRBJ2-7
CDR3 protein: ASSHSYEQY

V gene: TRBV7-9
J gene: TRBJ1-1
CDR3 protein: ASSLAGGRGAF

V gene: TRBV30
J gene: TRBJ1-5
CDR3 protein: AWTTRGLKQPQH

V gene: TRBV29-1
J gene: TRBJ2-7
CDR3 protein: SVAGQGYEQY

V gene: TRBV6-5
J gene: TRBJ1-2
CDR3 protein: ASRTPGTDYGYT

V gene: TRBV16
J gene: TRBJ1-2
CDR3 protein: ASSQVSDYGYT

V gene: TRBV6-1
J gene: TRBJ1-1
CDR3 protein: ASKDRGQNTEAF

V gene: TRBV2
J gene: TRBJ2-7
CDR3 protein: ASRATSGGSYEQY

V gene: TRBV5-5
J gene: TRBJ2-7
CDR3 protein: ASSLVAGQESSYEQY

V gene: TRBV10-1
J gene: TRBJ2-1
CDR3 protein: ASSESGGAREQF

V gene: TRBV10-2
J gene: TRBJ1-4
CDR3 protein: ASRTGDATNEKLF

V gene: TRBV7-6
J gene: TRBJ2-3
CDR3 protein: ASSSPRGEGDTQY

V gene: TRBV29-1
J gene: TRBJ1-1
CDR3 protein: SGGQGPLNTEAF

V gene: TRBV7-7
J gene: TRBJ2-1
CDR3 protein: ASSSSDTSAYNEQF

V gene: TRBV5-4
J gene: TRBJ2-1
CDR3 protein: ASSPRLAGIYNEQF

V gene: TRBV2
J gene: TRBJ1-2
CDR3 protein: ASSPAGANYGYT

V gene: TRBV6-5
J gene: TRBJ2-1
CDR3 protein: ASSEVGVNEQF

V gene: TRBV7-9
J gene: TRBJ2-6
CDR3 protein: SSSLARVGGPWGANVLT